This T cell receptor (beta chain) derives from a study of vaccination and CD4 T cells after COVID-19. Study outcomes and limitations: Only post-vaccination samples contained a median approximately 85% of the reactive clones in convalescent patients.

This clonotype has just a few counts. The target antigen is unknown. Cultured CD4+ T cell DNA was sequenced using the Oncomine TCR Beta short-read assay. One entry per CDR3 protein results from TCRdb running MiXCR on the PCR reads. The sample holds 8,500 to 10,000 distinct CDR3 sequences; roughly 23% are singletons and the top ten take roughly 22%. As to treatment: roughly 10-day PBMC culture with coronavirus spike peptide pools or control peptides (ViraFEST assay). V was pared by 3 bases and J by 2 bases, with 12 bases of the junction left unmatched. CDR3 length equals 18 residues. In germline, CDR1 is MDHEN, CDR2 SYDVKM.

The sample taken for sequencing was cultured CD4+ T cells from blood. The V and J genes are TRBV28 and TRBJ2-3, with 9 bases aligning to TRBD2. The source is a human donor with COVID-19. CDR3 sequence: CASSFAGGAGAFTDTQYF. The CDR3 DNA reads TGTGCCAGCAGTTTTGCGGGGGGGGCGGGGGCCTTCACAGATACGCAGTATTTT.